The 23 T cell receptor beta chains given below trace back to one sample, sequenced in a study of T cells in tuberculosis. Method: immunoSEQ multiplex PCR; TCRdb's copy keeps in-frame clones and lacks some. The profile shows 25,000 to 35,000 clones, around 90% of them singletons. The sample consisted of PBMCs. The source is a donor between 10 and 35 years old with latent tuberculosis or without tuberculosis infection. Some clones in this sample may be carry-over from other donors' samples.

This rearrangement joins TRBV11-2 to TRBJ1-1; 8 bases match TRBD1. There are 17 residues in the CDR3. Germline lookup yields CDR1 SGHAT and CDR2 FQNNGV. V lost 5 bases and J lost 2; bases outside the gene matches: 13. The CDR3 here is CASSPVRGQESNTEAFF. The DNA for the CDR3 is TGTGCCAGCAGCCCTGTCCGGGGACAGGAATCAAACACTGAAGCTTTCTTT.

The chain carries TRBV2 and TRBJ2-3; unclear D gene. Trimming shortened V by 7 bases and J by 4 bases, and 18 bases separated the two germline ends. This CDR3 contains 15 residues. CDR1 SNHLY and CDR2 FYNNEI come from the germline V gene. Here the CDR3 reads CASKVPGTKADTQYF. CDR3 sequence (DNA): TGTGCCAGCAAGGTCCCGGGTACAAAGGCAGATACGCAGTATTTT. Full variable domain (missing parts from reference TRBV2 and TRBJ2-3): EPEVTQTPSHQVTQMGQEVILRCVPISNHLYFYWYRQILGQKVEFLVSFYNNEISEKSEIFDDQFSVERPDGSNFTLKIRSTKLEDSAMYFCASKVPGTKADTQYFGPGTRLTVL.

This clone appeared a single time. V gene TRBV11-2 combines with J gene TRBJ1-1; D is ambiguous. The CDR3 runs 13 residues. V was clipped by 0 bases and J by 6 bases, with 8 bases between them. The germline V gene encodes CDR1 SGHAT and CDR2 FQNNGV. The CDR3, as DNA: TGTGCCAGCAGCTTAGATTCACGGGCTGAAGCTTTCTTT. It encodes CASSLDSRAEAFF. Filled out from reference TRBV11-2 and TRBJ1-1, the complete variable domain reads EAGVAQSPRYKIIEKRQSVAFWCNPISGHATLYWYQQILGQGPKLLIQFQNNGVVDDSQLPKDRFSAERLKGVDSTLKIQPAKLEDSAVYLCASSLDSRAEAFFGQGTRLTVV.

The CDR3 protein is CASTGSTDTQYF. In DNA, the CDR3 is TGTGCGTCGACAGGGAGCACAGATACGCAGTATTTT. The chain is built from TRBV12-5 and TRBJ2-3, with TRBD1 identical over 7 bases. The CDR3 is 12 amino acids. Germline lookup yields CDR1 LGHNT and CDR2 FRNRAP.

The V call is TRBV2, the J call TRBJ2-7; D perhaps matches TRBD2 (6 bases). This CDR3 region has 18 residues. V was pared by 5 bases and J by 0 bases, with 23 bases between. The germline gives CDR1 SNHLY, CDR2 FYNNEI. CDR3 residues: CASSPLSLQRVLSYEQYF. The CDR3 bases are TGTGCCAGCAGTCCTCTTAGTTTGCAGCGGGTACTCTCCTACGAGCAGTACTTC.

The chain has TRBV11-2 and TRBJ2-1, with TRBD2 identical over 11 bases. V lost 5 bases, J lost 8 bases, and 11 bases stayed unmatched. Germline V CDR1 and CDR2: SGHAT, FQNNGV. This CDR3 contains 16 residues. CDR3 DNA: TGTGCCAGCAGCGCTCTAGCGGGAGGCGCAGGCCATGAGCAGTTCTTC. Encoded protein: CASSALAGGAGHEQFF.

V usage is TRBV11-3 and J usage is TRBJ2-7, with 12 bases fitting TRBD1. The CDR3 is 11 amino acids. Germline V gene sequence: CDR1 SGHNT, CDR2 YENEEA. The chain's CDR3 is CKGQGAREQYF. The CDR3 coding sequence is TGTAAGGGACAGGGGGCGCGGGAGCAGTACTTC. Full variable domain (rest looked up from reference TRBV11-3 and TRBJ2-7): EAGVVQSPRYKIIEKKQPVAFWCNPISGHNTLYWYLQNLGQGPELLIRYENEEAVDDSQLPKDRFSAERLKGVDSTLKIQPAELGDSAVYLCKGQGAREQYFGPGTRLTVT.

This chain links TRBV7-2 with TRBJ1-5; 10 bases are a match to TRBD1. The ends lost 1 base at V and 2 bases at J; junction bases unmatched: 11. The germline V gene encodes CDR1 SGHTA and CDR2 FQGNSA. The CDR3 has 19 amino acids. The CDR3 loop is CASSLEDRGSSVGNQPQHF. Written as DNA, the CDR3 is TGTGCCAGCAGCTTAGAGGACAGGGGGTCGTCGGTTGGCAATCAGCCCCAGCATTTT.

The chain couples TRBV7-9 to TRBJ1-2, with D perhaps TRBD1 (5 bases). V lost 1 base and J 7 bases, leaving 10 bases between the germline ends. The CDR3 extends over 13 amino acids. Germline CDR1 is SEHNR and CDR2 is FQNEAQ (reference sequence). This CDR3 is CASSLGAGSGYTF. Here the CDR3 DNA reads TGTGCCAGCAGCTTAGGGGCAGGGTCTGGCTACACCTTC.

The chain uses TRBV9 and TRBJ1-1, with D possibly TRBD1 on 5 matching bases. From germline, CDR1 is SGDLS and CDR2 YYNGEE. The CDR3 runs to 14 residues. V was trimmed by 0 bases and J by 0 bases, leaving 6 bases between them. Here the CDR3 reads CASSVGGVNTEAFF. The CDR3 DNA follows: TGTGCCAGCAGCGTAGGGGGGGTGAACACTGAAGCTTTCTTT.

The rearrangement uses TRBV27 and TRBJ2-7; 11 bases are a match to TRBD1. J lost 3 bases, V lost 7 bases, and 5 bases had no gene match. Germline V gene data show CDR1 as MNHEY and CDR2 as SMNVEV (reference sequence). CDR3 length: 14 amino acids. CDR3 sequence: CASTDRGRYYEQYF. In nucleotides, the CDR3 is TGTGCCAGCACGGACAGGGGGCGATACTACGAGCAGTACTTC.

The V gene is TRBV27, the J gene TRBJ2-3; 9 positions agree with TRBD1. V trimming: 4 bases; J trimming: 5 bases; junction bases outside the gene matches: 4. Looked up from germline, CDR1 is MNHEY and CDR2 is SMNVEV (reference sequence). The CDR3 covers 14 residues. CDR3 loop: CASSSPGQGDTQYF. The CDR3 region has the DNA TGTGCCAGCAGTTCACCGGGACAGGGAGATACGCAGTATTTT.

This clone was seen just once. J is TRBJ1-1 and V is TRBV5-1; no clear D. V lost 4 bases and J 4 bases, leaving 17 bases between the germline ends. This CDR3 has 15 residues. Looked up from germline, CDR1 is SGHRS and CDR2 is YFSETQ. DNA for the CDR3: TGCGCCAGCAGCAGGTATACGCAAAGGAGCACTGAAGCTTTCTTT. This codes for CASSRYTQRSTEAFF.

The chain has TRBV5-4 and TRBJ2-5, with D possibly TRBD2 on 6 matching bases. Trimming took off 0 bases at V and 2 bases at J, with 11 bases between the two ends. Germline V gene sequence: CDR1 SGHNT, CDR2 YYREEE (reference sequence). The CDR3 has 15 residues. The CDR3 region has the DNA TGTGCCAGCAGCTTGGCCCGGGGGACTCAAGAGACCCAGTACTTC. Translating it yields CASSLARGTQETQYF. The full variable domain, its missing parts supplied by reference TRBV5-4 and TRBJ2-5, is ETGVTQSPTHLIKTRGQQVTLRCSSQSGHNTVSWYQQALGQGPQFIFQYYREEENGRGNFPPRFSGLQFPNYSSELNVNALELDDSALYLCASSLARGTQETQYFGPGTRLLVL.

The rearrangement links TRBV6-5 to TRBJ1-3, with D unresolved. The V and J ends lost 4 bases and 3 bases respectively, with 16 bases between them. Germline V gives CDR1 MNHEY, CDR2 SVGAGI. The CDR3 spans 16 residues. The CDR3 is CASSSLGGPSGNTIYF. In DNA form, the CDR3 reads TGTGCCAGCAGTTCCTTAGGTGGTCCTAGTGGAAACACCATATATTTT.

This clone was seen a single time. The rearrangement links TRBV4-1 to TRBJ1-2; perhaps TRBD1 as D (5 bases). The germline V and J ends were trimmed by 1 base and 7 bases, with 16 bases remaining between them. Germline loops: CDR1 MGHRA, CDR2 YSYEKL. The CDR3 covers 15 residues. In nucleotides, the CDR3 is TGCGCCAGCAGCCAAGGACAGCAAACCATCGTTGGCTACACCTTC. This gives the protein CASSQGQQTIVGYTF.

This clone was detected only a few times. This rearrangement joins TRBV4-1 to TRBJ1-2; D is uncertain. Looked up from germline, CDR1 is MGHRA and CDR2 is YSYEKL. This CDR3 region has 13 residues. Trimming removed 5 bases from V and 7 bases from J, with 14 bases in between. The chain's CDR3 is CASSADGVGGYTF. CDR3 in DNA: TGCGCCAGCAGCGCGGACGGGGTGGGTGGCTACACCTTC.

This sequence joins TRBV27 and TRBJ1-4; 9 bases align to TRBD1. The CDR3 totals 18 residues. V gave up 3 bases and J gave up 7 bases; unmatched junction bases: 15. Germline V gene data show CDR1 as MNHEY and CDR2 as SMNVEV (reference sequence). CDR3 protein: CASSLGPNRGLRGEKLFF. DNA of the CDR3: TGTGCCAGCAGTTTGGGTCCAAACAGGGGGCTTAGGGGTGAAAAACTGTTTTTT.

About this clone itself: One end of the junction fails to match germline, which may point to a read error. The genes are TRBV6-1 and TRBJ2-7; no clear D gene. CDR1 MNHNS and CDR2 SASEGT come from the germline V gene. The CDR3 sequence is 14 residues long. CDR3 in amino acids: CASSDTHIQSEADF. The CDR3 DNA follows: TGTGCCAGCAGTGATACACACATTCAGTCTGAGGCGGACTTC.

The chain is built from TRBV30 and TRBJ2-5; TRBD2 matches 16 bases. Looked up from germline, CDR1 is GTSNPN and CDR2 is SVGIG (reference sequence). Trimming cost V 3 bases and J 4 bases; bases outside gene matches: 11. This CDR3 region has 18 residues. The DNA for the CDR3 is TGTGCCTGGAGCCTTGGGACTAGCGGGAGGGATGGTCGAGAGACCCAGTACTTC. This translates into CAWSLGTSGRDGRETQYF.

The chain links TRBV10-3 to TRBJ1-3; D not resolved. This CDR3 spans 12 amino acids. CDR1 and CDR2 from the germline V gene are ENHRY and SYGVKD. V shed 5 bases and J shed 4 bases, with 6 bases lying between them. The CDR3 DNA follows: TGTGCCATCAGTCCCCTGGGAAACACCATATATTTT. This sequence encodes CAISPLGNTIYF.

In this sample, this clone turned up once. J is TRBJ2-3 and V is TRBV7-8; 10 nucleotides line up with TRBD2. Germline assignment: CDR1 SGHVS and CDR2 FQNEAQ. The CDR3 extends over 16 amino acids. J lost 6 bases, V lost 5 bases, and 11 bases had no gene match. The CDR3 region has the DNA TGTGCCAGCAGCCACCGGACTAGCGGCAGCAGGGATACGCAGTATTTT. Its protein product is CASSHRTSGSRDTQYF.

The chain has TRBV14 and TRBJ2-7; D perhaps matches TRBD2 (6 bases). The V end was cut by 3 bases, the J end by 6 bases, with 30 bases between. There are 19 residues in the CDR3. Germline V gene lookup returns CDR1 SGHDN and CDR2 FVKESK. The CDR3 coding sequence is TGTGCCAGCAGCCACCATTCCTCATGGGCTGGAGGGAAGCGCGCCGAGCAGTACTTC. Translation gives CASSHHSSWAGGKRAEQYF. Looking up the rest from reference TRBV14 and TRBJ2-7 gives the full variable domain: EAGVTQFPSHSVIEKGQTVTLRCDPISGHDNLYWYRRVMGKEIKFLLHFVKESKQDESGMPNNRFLAERTGGTYSTLKVQPAELEDSGVYFCASSHHSSWAGGKRAEQYFGPGTRLTVT.